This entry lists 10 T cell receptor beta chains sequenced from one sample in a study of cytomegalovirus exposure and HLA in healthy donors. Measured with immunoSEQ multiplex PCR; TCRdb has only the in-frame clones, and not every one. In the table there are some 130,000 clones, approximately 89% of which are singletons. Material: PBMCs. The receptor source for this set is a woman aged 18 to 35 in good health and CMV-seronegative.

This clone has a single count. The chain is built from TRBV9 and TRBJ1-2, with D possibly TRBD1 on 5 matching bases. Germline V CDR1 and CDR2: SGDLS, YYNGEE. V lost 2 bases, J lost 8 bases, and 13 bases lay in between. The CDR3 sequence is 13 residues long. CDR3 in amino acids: CASSVITGAGYTF. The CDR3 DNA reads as TGTGCCAGCAGCGTGATCACAGGAGCCGGCTACACCTTC.

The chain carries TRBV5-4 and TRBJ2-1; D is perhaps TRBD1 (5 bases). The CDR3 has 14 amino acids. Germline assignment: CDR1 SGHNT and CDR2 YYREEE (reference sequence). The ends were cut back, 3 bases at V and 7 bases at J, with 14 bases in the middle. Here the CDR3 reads CASSSPTAGNEQFF. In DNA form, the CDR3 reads TGTGCCAGCAGCTCTCCGACAGCCGGGAATGAGCAGTTCTTC.

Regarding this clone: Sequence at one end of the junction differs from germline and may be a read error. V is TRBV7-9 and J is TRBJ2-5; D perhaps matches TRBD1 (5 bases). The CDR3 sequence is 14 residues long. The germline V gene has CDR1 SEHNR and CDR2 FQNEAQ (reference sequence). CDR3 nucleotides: TGTGCCAGCAGTTTAGAGACAGTCCAAGAGACCCAGTACTTC. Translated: CASSLETVQETQYF. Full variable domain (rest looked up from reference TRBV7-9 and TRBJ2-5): DTGVSQNPRHKITKRGQNVTFRCDPISEHNRLYWYRQTLGQGPEFLTYFQNEAQLEKSRLLSDRFSAERPKGSFSTLEIQRTEQGDSAMYLCASSLETVQETQYFGPGTRLLVL.

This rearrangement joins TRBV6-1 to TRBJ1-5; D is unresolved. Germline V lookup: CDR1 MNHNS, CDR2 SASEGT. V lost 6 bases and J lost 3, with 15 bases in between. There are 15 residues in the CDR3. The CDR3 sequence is CASRGGRVDNQPQHF. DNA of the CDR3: TGTGCCAGCAGAGGAGGTAGGGTCGACAATCAGCCCCAGCATTTT.

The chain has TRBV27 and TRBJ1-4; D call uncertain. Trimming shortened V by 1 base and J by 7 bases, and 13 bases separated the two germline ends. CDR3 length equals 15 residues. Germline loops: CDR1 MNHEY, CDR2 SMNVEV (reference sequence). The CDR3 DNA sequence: TGTGCCAGCAGTTTATTAGGAGGGAGTACTGAAAAACTGTTTTTT. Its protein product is CASSLLGGSTEKLFF.

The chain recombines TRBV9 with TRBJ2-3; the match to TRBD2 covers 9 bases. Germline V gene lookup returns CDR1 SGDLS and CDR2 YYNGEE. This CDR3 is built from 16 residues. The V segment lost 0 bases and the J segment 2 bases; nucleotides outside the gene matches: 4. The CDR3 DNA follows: TGTGCCAGCAGCGTAGTCTCTAGCGGGGCCACAGATACGCAGTATTTT. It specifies CASSVVSSGATDTQYF.

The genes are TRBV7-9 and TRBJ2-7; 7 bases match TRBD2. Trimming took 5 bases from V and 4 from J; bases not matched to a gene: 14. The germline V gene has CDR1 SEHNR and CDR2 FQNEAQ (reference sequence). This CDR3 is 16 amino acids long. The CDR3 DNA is TGTGCCAGCAGCACCCCCGTGGCTAGCGGTACATACGAGCAGTACTTC. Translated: CASSTPVASGTYEQYF.

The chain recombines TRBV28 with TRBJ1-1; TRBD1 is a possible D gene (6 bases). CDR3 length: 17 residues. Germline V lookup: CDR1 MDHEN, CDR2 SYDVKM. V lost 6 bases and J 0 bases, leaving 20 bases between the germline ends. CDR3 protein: CASSRPVRGTMNTEAFF. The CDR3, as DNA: TGTGCCAGCAGCCGTCCCGTCAGGGGAACCATGAACACTGAAGCTTTCTTT.

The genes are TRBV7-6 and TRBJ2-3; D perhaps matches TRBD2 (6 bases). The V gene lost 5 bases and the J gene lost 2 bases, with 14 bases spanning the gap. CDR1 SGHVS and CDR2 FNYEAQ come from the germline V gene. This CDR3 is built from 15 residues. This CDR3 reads CASSKTRRDTDTQYF. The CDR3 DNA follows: TGTGCCAGCAGCAAAACTAGGAGGGACACAGATACGCAGTATTTT.

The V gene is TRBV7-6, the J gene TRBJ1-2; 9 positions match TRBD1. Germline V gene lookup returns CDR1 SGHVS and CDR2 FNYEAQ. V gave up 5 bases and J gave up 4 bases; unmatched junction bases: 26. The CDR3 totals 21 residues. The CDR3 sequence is CASSPNGDGTGFIGSSYGYTF. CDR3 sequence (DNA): TGTGCCAGCAGCCCAAACGGGGACGGGACAGGGTTTATCGGTTCATCCTATGGCTACACCTTC.